This T cell receptor (beta chain) was identified in a study of neurological immune-mediated disorders. Findings and limits, study-wide: No CDR3 amino acid sequences were shared by expanded clones across subjects, suggesting private repertoires in all groups.

The CDR3 contains 13 residues. V was shortened by 6 bases and J by 1 base, with 9 bases between the two germline ends. For the sorted libraries, over 950,000 CD4+ or CD8+ T cells were used. Over 190 million TCR-beta sequences from 15-18 subjects came out of each sequencing run. TCRdb passed the 5' RACE reads through MiXCR, listing each CDR3 protein once. This table holds tens of thousands of distinct CDR3 sequences, 4% found once. This clonotype has ten or more counts. The antigen remains unidentified. This TCR was recovered from a woman in her thirties or forties with multiple sclerosis. The material sequenced was CD4+ T cells from blood. The chain links TRBV12-3 or TRBV12-4 to TRBJ1-1; a possible D gene is TRBD1 (5 bases). This chain's CDR3 is CASRAQGNTEAFF. CDR3 coding DNA: TGTGCCAGCAGGGCCCAGGGGAACACTGAAGCTTTCTTT.